This section outlines one TCR beta chain sequence together with its context. The data are from a study of blood T cell repertoires in COVID-19. Study summary: The samples span acute and convalescent COVID-19 from the United States, Italy and Spain. Nucleic acid was either cDNA or gDNA, and it came from T cells, B-cell-depleted T cells, or PBMCs.

Study processing details: Amplification from reference gene primers served as the basis for estimated nucleated cell counts. Using immunoSEQ multiplex PCR, the repertoire was profiled, and TCRdb retains in-frame clones only, with some absent. That table gives V, J and clone size, and the DNA gave D and trimming. Found here are about 100,000 clones, around four fifths of them singletons; the top ten hold around an eighth. V dropped 2 bases and J dropped 0 bases, with 6 bases sitting between them. The CDR3 sequence is 14 residues long. Germline lookup yields CDR1 SGHRS and CDR2 YFSETQ. The origin of this receptor is a man in his fifties with active or convalescent COVID-19. Sequencing was carried out using peripheral blood. The chain has TRBV5-1 and TRBJ1-5; D gene ambiguous. CDR3 bases: TGCGCCAGCAGCTTAGGAGCTAGCAATCAGCCCCAGCATTTT. Translation gives CASSLGASNQPQHF.